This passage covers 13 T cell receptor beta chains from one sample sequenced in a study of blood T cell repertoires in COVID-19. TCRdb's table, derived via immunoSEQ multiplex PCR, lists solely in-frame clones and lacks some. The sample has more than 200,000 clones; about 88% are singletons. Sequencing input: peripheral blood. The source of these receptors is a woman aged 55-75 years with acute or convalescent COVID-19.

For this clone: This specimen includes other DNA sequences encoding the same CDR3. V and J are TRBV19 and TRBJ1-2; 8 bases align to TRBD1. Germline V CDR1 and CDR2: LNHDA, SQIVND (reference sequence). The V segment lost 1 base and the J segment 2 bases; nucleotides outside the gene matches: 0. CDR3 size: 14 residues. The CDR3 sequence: CASSIAGGNYGYTF. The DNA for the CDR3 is TGTGCCAGTAGTATAGCAGGGGGCAACTATGGCTACACCTTC.

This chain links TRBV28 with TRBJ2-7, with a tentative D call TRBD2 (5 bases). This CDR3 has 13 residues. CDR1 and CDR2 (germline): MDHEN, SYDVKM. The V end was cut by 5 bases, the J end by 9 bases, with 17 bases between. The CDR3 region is CASSAPREGGQYF. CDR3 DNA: TGTGCCAGCAGTGCCCCTCGGGAAGGCGGGCAGTACTTC. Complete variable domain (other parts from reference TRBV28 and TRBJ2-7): DVKVTQSSRYLVKRTGEKVFLECVQDMDHENMFWYRQDPGLGLRLIYFSYDVKMKEKGDIPEGYSVSREKKERFSLILESASTNQTSMYLCASSAPREGGQYFGPGTRLTVT.

CDR3 residues: CASSVAGNSPLHF. The CDR3 region has the DNA TGTGCCAGCAGCGTAGCGGGTAATTCACCCCTCCACTTT. The chain employs TRBV9 and TRBJ1-6, with no clear D. The germline V and J ends were trimmed by 0 bases and 6 bases, with 4 bases remaining between them. The CDR3 extends over 13 amino acids. CDR1 and CDR2 (germline): SGDLS, YYNGEE.

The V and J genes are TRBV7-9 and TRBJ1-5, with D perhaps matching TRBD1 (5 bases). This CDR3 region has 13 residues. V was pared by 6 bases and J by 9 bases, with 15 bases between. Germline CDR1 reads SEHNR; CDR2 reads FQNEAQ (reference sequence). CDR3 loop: CASRGEGSLPQHF. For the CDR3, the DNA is TGTGCCAGCAGGGGGGAGGGTTCGCTGCCCCAGCATTTT.

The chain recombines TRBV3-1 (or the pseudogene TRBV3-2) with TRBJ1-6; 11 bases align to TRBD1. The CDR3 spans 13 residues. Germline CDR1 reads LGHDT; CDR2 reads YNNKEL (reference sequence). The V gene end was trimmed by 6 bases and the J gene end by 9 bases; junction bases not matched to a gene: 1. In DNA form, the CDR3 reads TGTGCCAGCAGAGGGACAGGGGGTTCACCCCTCCACTTT. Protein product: CASRGTGGSPLHF.

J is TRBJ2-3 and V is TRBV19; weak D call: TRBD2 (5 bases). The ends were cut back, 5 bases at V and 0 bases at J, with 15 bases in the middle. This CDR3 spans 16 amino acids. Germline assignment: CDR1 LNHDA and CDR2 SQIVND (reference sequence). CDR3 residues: CASSLRGPPSTDTQYF. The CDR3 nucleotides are TGTGCCAGTAGTCTGCGAGGGCCACCCAGCACAGATACGCAGTATTTT.

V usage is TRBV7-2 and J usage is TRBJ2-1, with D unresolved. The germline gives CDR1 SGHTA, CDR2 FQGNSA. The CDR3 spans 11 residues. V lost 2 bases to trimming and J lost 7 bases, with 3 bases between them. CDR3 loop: CASSLLNEQFF. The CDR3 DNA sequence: TGTGCCAGCAGCTTACTTAATGAGCAGTTCTTC.

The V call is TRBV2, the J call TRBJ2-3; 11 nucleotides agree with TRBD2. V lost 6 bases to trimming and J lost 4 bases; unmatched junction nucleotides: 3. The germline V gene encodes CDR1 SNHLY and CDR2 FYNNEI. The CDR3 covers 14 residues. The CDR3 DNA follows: TGTGCCAGCAGGGGGACTAGCGGTGCAGATACGCAGTATTTT. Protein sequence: CASRGTSGADTQYF.

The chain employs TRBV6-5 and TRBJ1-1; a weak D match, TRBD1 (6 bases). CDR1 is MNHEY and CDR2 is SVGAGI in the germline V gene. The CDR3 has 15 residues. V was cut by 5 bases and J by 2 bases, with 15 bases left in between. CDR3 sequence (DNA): TGTGCCAGCAGTAAAACGACAGGCCTTAACACTGAAGCTTTCTTT. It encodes CASSKTTGLNTEAFF.

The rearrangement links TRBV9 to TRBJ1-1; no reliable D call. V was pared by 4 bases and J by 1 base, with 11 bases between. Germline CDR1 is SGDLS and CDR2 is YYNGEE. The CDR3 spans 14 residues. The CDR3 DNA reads TGTGCCAGCAGCTTTCGGACTGAGAACACTGAAGCTTTCTTT. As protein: CASSFRTENTEAFF. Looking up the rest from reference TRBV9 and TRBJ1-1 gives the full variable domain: DSGVTQTPKHLITATGQRVTLRCSPRSGDLSVYWYQQSLDQGLQFLIQYYNGEERAKGNILERFSAQQFPDLHSELNLSSLELGDSALYFCASSFRTENTEAFFGQGTRLTVV.

CDR3 in amino acids: CSVEAGWTDTQYF. CDR3 sequence (DNA): TGCAGCGTTGAGGCAGGGTGGACAGATACGCAGTATTTT. V and J are TRBV29-1 and TRBJ2-3, with TRBD1 as a possible D gene (5 bases). With 3 bases removed from V and 3 bases from J, the gap between germline ends came to 10 bases. Per germline, CDR1 SQVTM and CDR2 ANQGSEA. The CDR3 is 13 residues long.

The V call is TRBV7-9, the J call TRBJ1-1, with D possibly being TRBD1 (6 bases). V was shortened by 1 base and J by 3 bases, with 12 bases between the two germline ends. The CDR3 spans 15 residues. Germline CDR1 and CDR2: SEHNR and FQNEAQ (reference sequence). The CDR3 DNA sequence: TGTGCCAGCAGCTTAGTATTAACAGGGTACACTGAAGCTTTCTTT. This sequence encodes CASSLVLTGYTEAFF.

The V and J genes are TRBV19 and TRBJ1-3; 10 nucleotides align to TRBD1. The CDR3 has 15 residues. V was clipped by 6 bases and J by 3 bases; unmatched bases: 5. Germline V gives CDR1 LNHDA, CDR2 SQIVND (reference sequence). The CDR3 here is CASSPTGGVGNTIYF. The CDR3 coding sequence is TGTGCCAGTAGCCCGACAGGGGGCGTTGGAAACACCATATATTTT.